One sample yielded the 17 T cell receptor beta chains listed below, sequenced in a study of cytomegalovirus exposure and HLA in healthy donors. 60 Vbeta and 13 Jbeta primers were used in PCR. Clones were sequenced by immunoSEQ multiplex PCR, and TCRdb holds only the in-frame ones, with some missing. The sample comprises some 94,000 clones, about 78% of which are singletons, and around 3.2% rests with the top ten. Source material: PBMCs. The receptors come from a man between 35 and 55 years old in good health and CMV-seronegative.

The V gene is TRBV28, the J gene TRBJ2-7, with D perhaps TRBD1 (5 bases). The germline V gene encodes CDR1 MDHEN and CDR2 SYDVKM. The CDR3 has 13 amino acids. Trimming took off 6 bases at V and 7 bases at J, with 16 bases between the two ends. The CDR3 coding sequence is TGTGCCAGCAGCTCCCGGACACAGTTTGAGCAGTACTTC. It is translated as CASSSRTQFEQYF.

CDR3: CASSEGGQGAGQPQHF. The DNA for the CDR3 is TGTGCCAGCAGTGAAGGGGGACAGGGGGCCGGGCAGCCCCAGCATTTT. J is TRBJ1-5 and V is TRBV2, with 12 bases fitting TRBD1. There are 16 residues in the CDR3. Trimming at V came to 1 base and at J to 7 bases, leaving 5 bases not matched to a gene. Germline-derived CDR1 and CDR2 are SNHLY and FYNNEI.

The V and J genes are TRBV30 and TRBJ2-1, with 13 bases lining up with TRBD2. This CDR3 is built from 15 residues. The J segment lost 6 bases and the V segment lost 2 bases, leaving 4 bases of the junction unmatched. CDR1 and CDR2 from the germline V gene are GTSNPN and SVGIG (reference sequence). CDR3 DNA: TGTGCCTGGAGTCCAGGACTAGCGGGGGTCAATGAGCAGTTCTTC. It translates to CAWSPGLAGVNEQFF.

The J gene is TRBJ2-1, the V gene TRBV5-4, with D unclear. Between the trimmed V and J ends, which lost 0 bases and 1 base, there was a span of 5 bases. Germline values: CDR1 SGHNT, CDR2 YYREEE (reference sequence). CDR3 length equals 14 residues. The CDR3 is CASSLVESYNEQFF. The DNA of the CDR3 is TGTGCCAGCAGCTTGGTAGAATCCTACAATGAGCAGTTCTTC.

This clone was counted only a few times. V is TRBV6-5 and J is TRBJ1-2, with 8 bases lining up with TRBD1. Germline trimming cut 6 bases from V and 8 bases from J; bases unmatched to any gene: 8. CDR1 MNHEY and CDR2 SVGAGI come from the germline V gene. The CDR3 sequence is 13 residues long. CDR3 protein: CASRTGTGHGYTF. The CDR3 DNA follows: TGTGCCAGCAGAACCGGGACAGGACACGGCTACACCTTC.

The chain employs TRBV30 and TRBJ1-5, with TRBD1 matching 7 bases. The germline gives CDR1 GTSNPN, CDR2 SVGIG (reference sequence). V gave up 3 bases and J gave up 6 bases; unmatched junction bases: 11. The CDR3 sequence is 15 residues long. CDR3 protein: CAWRETGSFGQPQHF. DNA of the CDR3: TGTGCCTGGAGGGAGACAGGGTCTTTCGGTCAGCCCCAGCATTTT.

The chain couples TRBV27 to TRBJ2-7; 9 bases fit TRBD2. The CDR3 contains 14 residues. CDR1 and CDR2 (germline): MNHEY, SMNVEV (reference sequence). V trimming: 1 base; J trimming: 7 bases; junction bases outside the gene matches: 5. The CDR3 DNA sequence: TGTGCCAGCAGTTTATTAGCGGGAGTTGGGGAGCAGTACTTC. Translating gives CASSLLAGVGEQYF.

V usage is TRBV30 and J usage is TRBJ1-5, with D perhaps TRBD1 (5 bases). Trimming removed 2 bases from V and 9 bases from J, with 11 bases in between. Germline loops: CDR1 GTSNPN, CDR2 SVGIG (reference sequence). The CDR3 contains 12 residues. CDR3 DNA sequence: TGTGCCTGGAGTTTCCCTGACAGGCCCCAGCATTTT. Protein: CAWSFPDRPQHF. The full variable domain, completed using reference TRBV30 and TRBJ1-5, is SQTIHQWPATLVQPVGSPLSLECTVEGTSNPNLYWYRQAAGRGLQLLFYSVGIGQISSEVPQNLSASRPQDRQFILSSKKLLLSDSGFYLCAWSFPDRPQHFGDGTRLSIL.

The V and J genes are TRBV11-3 and TRBJ1-1, with D unclear. This CDR3 region has 13 residues. Trimming pared 5 bases from V and 1 base from J, leaving 8 bases between. Germline CDR1 and CDR2: SGHNT and YENEEA. CDR3 region: CASSRLGNTEAFF. As DNA, the CDR3 is TGTGCCAGCAGCCGACTAGGGAACACTGAAGCTTTCTTT.

The gene calls are TRBV2 and TRBJ2-2; 8 positions match TRBD1. This CDR3 contains 15 residues. V was clipped by 7 bases and J by 1 base; unmatched bases: 5. Germline V lookup: CDR1 SNHLY, CDR2 FYNNEI. The CDR3 DNA reads as TGTGCCAGCAACGGACAGGGTCGGAACACCGGGGAGCTGTTTTTT. Translating it yields CASNGQGRNTGELFF.

The chain is built from TRBV19 and TRBJ1-1; D ambiguous. Trimming left V 4 bases short and J 0 bases short, with 9 bases between. Germline loops: CDR1 LNHDA, CDR2 SQIVND (reference sequence). The CDR3 is made up of 14 amino acids. The CDR3 here is CASSTQTVNTEAFF. The CDR3, as DNA: TGTGCCAGTAGTACACAGACCGTGAACACTGAAGCTTTCTTT.

The gene calls are TRBV7-3 and TRBJ2-5; TRBD2 agrees at 7 bases. V was pared by 4 bases and J by 2 bases, with 7 bases of the junction left unmatched. This CDR3 comprises 15 residues. Germline-derived CDR1 and CDR2 are SGHTA and FQGTGA. The CDR3 reads CASSSSSGRQETQYF. The CDR3 DNA sequence: TGTGCCAGCAGCTCGAGTTCCGGGAGGCAAGAGACCCAGTACTTC.

The rearrangement uses TRBV5-6 and TRBJ1-5; possibly TRBD1 for D (6 bases). The CDR3 covers 15 residues. The germline V gene has CDR1 SGHDT and CDR2 YYEEEE. V was shortened by 1 base and J by 7 bases, with 15 bases between the two germline ends. The CDR3 is CASSLMGASNQPQHF. The CDR3 bases are TGTGCCAGCAGCTTGATGGGGGCGAGTAACCAGCCCCAGCATTTT.

The chain carries TRBV5-4 and TRBJ2-5; possibly TRBD1 for D (7 bases). V lost 4 bases and J lost 2, with 15 bases in between. The CDR3 runs 15 residues. Germline-derived CDR1 and CDR2 are SGHNT and YYREEE (reference sequence). Here the CDR3 reads CASSVGGTVQETQYF. In DNA form, the CDR3 reads TGTGCCAGCAGCGTCGGCGGGACAGTGCAAGAGACCCAGTACTTC.

This clone turned up a few times. The V gene is TRBV6-1, the J gene TRBJ2-6, with unresolved D. Looked up from germline, CDR1 is MNHNS and CDR2 is SASEGT. The CDR3 loop spans 15 amino acids. Trimming cost V 1 base and J 2 bases, with 6 bases left between them. CDR3 protein: CASSEGAPGANVLTF. In DNA, the CDR3 is TGTGCCAGCAGTGAAGGGGCTCCTGGGGCCAACGTCCTGACTTTC.

V and J are TRBV15 and TRBJ1-5; maybe TRBD1 (5 bases). The CDR3 has 15 residues. Germline V gene lookup returns CDR1 LNHNV and CDR2 YYDKDF (reference sequence). Deletions cut 6 bases from V and 0 bases from J, with 12 bases between. CDR3 sequence (DNA): TGTGCCACCAGAGCGGGACGGCTTAGCAATCAGCCCCAGCATTTT. Protein product: CATRAGRLSNQPQHF. Full variable domain (outside the CDR3, taken from reference TRBV15 and TRBJ1-5): DAMVIQNPRYQVTQFGKPVTLSCSQTLNHNVMYWYQQKSSQAPKLLFHYYDKDFNNEADTPDNFQSRRPNTSFCFLDIRSPGLGDTAMYLCATRAGRLSNQPQHFGDGTRLSIL.

The rearrangement joins TRBV7-9 to TRBJ2-3; 7 bases fit TRBD2. Per the germline V gene, CDR1 is SEHNR and CDR2 is FQNEAQ (reference sequence). Trimming removed 1 base from V and 6 bases from J; junction bases left unmatched: 10. There are 16 residues in the CDR3. The CDR3 spells CASSLEPSGGRDTQYF. The DNA of the CDR3 is TGTGCCAGCAGCTTAGAGCCTAGCGGAGGACGGGATACGCAGTATTTT.